This paragraph covers one T cell receptor (beta chain) sequence. Clones were sequenced by immunoSEQ multiplex PCR, and TCRdb holds only the in-frame ones, with some missing. The sample yields about 27,000 clones, around 77% seen once. The data were obtained in a study of sequential checkpoint blockade in melanoma. Turning to the study itself: First-line arms were nivolumab then ipilimumab, or the reverse, randomized 1:1.

The CDR3 sequence is 16 residues long. Germline loops: CDR1 SGHAT, CDR2 FQNNGV. Specified treatment: randomized to nivolumab then ipilimumab (arm A) or the reverse (arm B). No patient had prior DNA-damaging chemotherapy. Live CD3+CD8+ CD19− CD56− cells were sorted from PBMCs. The clonotype was recovered from a human donor with melanoma. The source material was CD8+ T cells sorted from blood (inferred from file names), sampled from a patient given nivolumab and ipilimumab in sequence. The chain recombines TRBV11-2 with TRBJ2-5; D gene uncertain. The J call may be in error: the DNA end matches TRBJ2-7 better. The CDR3 sequence: CASSLDQGSVNYEQYF. The CDR3 DNA reads TGTGCCAGCAGCTTAGATCAAGGATCTGTAAACTACGAGCAGTACTTC.